This record looks at one TCR beta chain sequence and its context. No antigen is known for it. This sample is drawn from a study of T cell repertoires in cytomegalovirus infection. About the study: Matching HLA type and CMV infection were both indicated by public TCR beta signatures.

Whole-study results and caveats: HLA-C-restricted, CMV-specific TCR beta clonotypes were dominant ex vivo.

The CDR3 spans 14 residues. Trimming left V 10 bases short and J 5 bases short, with 16 bases between. The germline gives CDR1 KGHDR, CDR2 SFDVKD. From the reads, TCRdb called clonotypes with MiXCR, one entry per CDR3 protein. This table has 900,000 to 950,000 distinct CDR3 sequences, roughly 31% appearing once. The sequence was collected from a human donor in good health (CMV status not recorded). Some clones in this sample may be carry-over from other donors' samples. This chain joins TRBV24-1 and TRBJ2-2; D is undetermined. Source: cultured CD8+ T cells from PBMCs, taken from culture after CMV antigen stimulation. This CDR3 reads CATQDKPLTGELFF. CDR3 DNA sequence: TGTGCCACTCAAGACAAGCCTCTAACCGGGGAGCTGTTTTTT.